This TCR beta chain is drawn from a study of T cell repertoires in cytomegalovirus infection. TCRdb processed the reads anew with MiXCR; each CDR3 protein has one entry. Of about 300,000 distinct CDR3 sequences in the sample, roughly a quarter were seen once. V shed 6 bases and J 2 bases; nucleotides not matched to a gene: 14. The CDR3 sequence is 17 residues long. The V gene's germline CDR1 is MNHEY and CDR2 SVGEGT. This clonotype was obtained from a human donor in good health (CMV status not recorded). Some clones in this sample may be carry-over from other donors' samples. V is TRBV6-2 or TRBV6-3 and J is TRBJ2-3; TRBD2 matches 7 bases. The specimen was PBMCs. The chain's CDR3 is CASSSLFGTIFTDTQYF. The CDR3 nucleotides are TGTGCCAGCAGCTCACTTTTCGGGACTATTTTCACAGATACGCAGTATTTT.